The 3 T cell receptor beta chains in this list originate from one sample, sequenced in a study of blood T cell repertoires in COVID-19. Clones were read by immunoSEQ multiplex PCR, and TCRdb kept only the in-frame ones, dropping some. The repertoire holds some 62,000 clones, with roughly four fifths as singletons. The specimen was peripheral blood. The receptors were gathered from a human donor in a cohort sampled during active COVID-19.

The genes are TRBV18 and TRBJ1-2, with unresolved D. Deletions cut 0 bases from V and 4 bases from J, with 9 bases between. CDR1 and CDR2 from the germline V gene are KGHSH and LQKENI. There are 14 residues in the CDR3. CDR3: CASSPPGSVYGYTF. The CDR3 DNA sequence: TGTGCCAGCTCACCACCCGGGTCAGTCTATGGCTACACCTTC.

This CDR3 reads CASSHGRDSEAFF. In DNA form, the CDR3 reads TGTGCCAGCAGCCATGGTCGGGACAGTGAAGCTTTCTTT. V usage is TRBV5-8 and J usage is TRBJ1-1, with 7 nucleotides matching TRBD1. The V gene end was trimmed by 4 bases and the J gene end by 7 bases; junction bases not matched to a gene: 7. CDR1 and CDR2 from the germline V gene are SGHTS and YDEGEE. CDR3 length: 13 amino acids.

V is TRBV9 and J is TRBJ2-7; D is perhaps TRBD1 (6 bases). There are 12 residues in the CDR3. Germline V CDR1 and CDR2: SGDLS, YYNGEE. The V gene lost 2 bases and the J gene lost 6 bases, with 9 bases spanning the gap. CDR3 in amino acids: CASSVGGGEQYF. For the CDR3, the DNA is TGTGCCAGCAGCGTTGGGGGCGGCGAGCAGTACTTC. The complete variable domain, with remaining parts taken from reference TRBV9 and TRBJ2-7, reads DSGVTQTPKHLITATGQRVTLRCSPRSGDLSVYWYQQSLDQGLQFLIQYYNGEERAKGNILERFSAQQFPDLHSELNLSSLELGDSALYFCASSVGGGEQYFGPGTRLTVT.